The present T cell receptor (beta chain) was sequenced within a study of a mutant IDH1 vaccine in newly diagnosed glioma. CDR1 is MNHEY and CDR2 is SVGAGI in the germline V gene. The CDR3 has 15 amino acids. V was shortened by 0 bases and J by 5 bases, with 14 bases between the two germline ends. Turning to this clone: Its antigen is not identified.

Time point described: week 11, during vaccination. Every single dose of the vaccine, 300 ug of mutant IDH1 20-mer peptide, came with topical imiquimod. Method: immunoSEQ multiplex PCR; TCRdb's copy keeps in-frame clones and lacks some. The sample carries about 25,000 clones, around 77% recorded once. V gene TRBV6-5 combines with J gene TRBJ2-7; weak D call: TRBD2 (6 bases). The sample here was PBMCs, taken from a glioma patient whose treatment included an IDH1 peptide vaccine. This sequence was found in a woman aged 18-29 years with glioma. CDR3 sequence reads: CASSYSEGFLNEQYF. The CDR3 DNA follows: TGTGCCAGCAGTTACTCGGAGGGGTTTCTGAACGAGCAGTACTTC.